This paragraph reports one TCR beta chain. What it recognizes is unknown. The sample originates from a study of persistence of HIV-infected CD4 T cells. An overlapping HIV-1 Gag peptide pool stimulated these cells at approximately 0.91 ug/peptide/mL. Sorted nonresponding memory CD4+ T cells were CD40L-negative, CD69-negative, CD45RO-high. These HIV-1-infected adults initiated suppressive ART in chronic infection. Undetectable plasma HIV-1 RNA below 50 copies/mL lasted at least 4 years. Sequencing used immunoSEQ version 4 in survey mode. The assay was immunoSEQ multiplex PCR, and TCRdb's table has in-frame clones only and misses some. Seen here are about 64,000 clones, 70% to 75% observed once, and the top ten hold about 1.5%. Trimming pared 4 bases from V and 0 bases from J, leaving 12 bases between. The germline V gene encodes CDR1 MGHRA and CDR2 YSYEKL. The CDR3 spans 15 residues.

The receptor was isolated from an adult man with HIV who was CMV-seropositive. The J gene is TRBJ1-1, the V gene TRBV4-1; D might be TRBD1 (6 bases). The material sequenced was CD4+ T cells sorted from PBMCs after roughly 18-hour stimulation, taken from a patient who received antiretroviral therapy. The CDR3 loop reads CASSPPDRMNTEAFF. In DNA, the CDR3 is TGCGCCAGCAGCCCTCCCGACAGGATGAACACTGAAGCTTTCTTT.